This T cell receptor beta chain was documented in a study of blood T cell repertoires in COVID-19. This clone occurred once. Here immunoSEQ multiplex PCR was the method, and the copy in TCRdb shows in-frame clones only, minus some. The sample includes 200,000 to 300,000 clones, more than 75% of them seen just once. Germline V gene sequence: CDR1 SGHNT, CDR2 YYREEE (reference sequence). There are 16 residues in the CDR3. Trimming cost V 4 bases and J 0 bases, with 15 bases left between them. Sample: peripheral blood. This receptor was taken from an older woman with COVID-19, enrolled during active disease. The V and J genes are TRBV5-4 and TRBJ2-3, with D tentatively TRBD2 (6 bases). The DNA of the CDR3 is TGTGCCAGCAGCCCCGGGTTAGCGGCTAGCACAGATACGCAGTATTTT. It codes for CASSPGLAASTDTQYF. The variable domain in full, completed from reference TRBV5-4 and TRBJ2-3, reads ETGVTQSPTHLIKTRGQQVTLRCSSQSGHNTVSWYQQALGQGPQFIFQYYREEENGRGNFPPRFSGLQFPNYSSELNVNALELDDSALYLCASSPGLAASTDTQYFGPGTRLTVL.